A single sample gave rise to the 8 T cell receptor beta chains below, sequenced in a study of identical twins. MiXCR, run by TCRdb on the 5' RACE reads, gives a single entry per CDR3 protein. This table has a few hundred thousand distinct CDR3 sequences, roughly an eighth appearing once. These data also formed part of another study, on yellow fever vaccine responses in identical twins.

Sequencing input: CD4+ T cells sorted from blood. These receptors came from a young woman in good health.

In its sample, this clonotype was seen many times. The chain uses TRBV29-1 and TRBJ1-4; D uncertain. The CDR3 length is 15 residues. V lost 7 bases to trimming and J lost 0 bases, with 15 bases between them. Per germline, CDR1 SQVTM and CDR2 ANQGSEA. The CDR3 protein is CSAASNVPTNEKLFF. For the CDR3, the DNA is TGCAGCGCCGCTTCGAATGTCCCAACTAATGAAAAACTGTTTTTT.

For the CDR3, the DNA is TGTGCCAGCTCACCGCTCGGTAGACCAGAGACCCAGTACTTC. Protein product: CASSPLGRPETQYF. The chain links TRBV18 to TRBJ2-5, with D uncertain. The CDR3 consists of 14 residues. V dropped 3 bases and J dropped 4 bases, with 12 bases sitting between them. Germline V CDR1 and CDR2: KGHSH, LQKENI.

J is TRBJ2-1 and V is TRBV6-5; D possibly corresponds to TRBD2 (5 bases). Per the germline V gene, CDR1 is MNHEY and CDR2 is SVGAGI. CDR3 size: 16 residues. Trimming shortened V by 5 bases and J by 9 bases, and 23 bases separated the two germline ends. CDR3 coding DNA: TGTGCCAGCAGTCCCCGACGCACTCTCTACAGCGGTGAGCAGTTCTTC. Its translation: CASSPRRTLYSGEQFF.

The chain joins TRBV20-1 to TRBJ2-3; 11 bases align to TRBD2. V was pared by 6 bases and J by 2 bases, with 1 base of the junction left unmatched. CDR3 length equals 13 residues. The germline V gene encodes CDR1 DFQATT and CDR2 SNEGSKA (reference sequence). The CDR3 DNA reads TGCAGTGCGGGACTAGCGGTCACAGATACGCAGTATTTT. Its protein product is CSAGLAVTDTQYF.

This chain connects TRBV24-1 to TRBJ2-3; a possible D gene is TRBD2 (6 bases). V was cut by 3 bases and J by 0 bases, with 12 bases left in between. The V gene's germline CDR1 is KGHDR and CDR2 SFDVKD. The CDR3 totals 16 residues. The chain's CDR3 is CATSDVSGVSTDTQYF. DNA for the CDR3: TGTGCCACCAGTGATGTCTCGGGGGTTAGCACAGATACGCAGTATTTT.

J is TRBJ2-5 and V is TRBV29-1; no clear D gene. Germline CDR1 is SQVTM and CDR2 is ANQGSEA. V was clipped by 7 bases and J by 8 bases, with 14 bases between them. This CDR3 has 11 residues. The CDR3 DNA sequence: TGCAGCGCCCGTAAGACTGATACCCAGTACTTC. It is translated as CSARKTDTQYF.

This clonotype was recorded many times. This chain links TRBV28 with TRBJ1-2, with D hard to call. The CDR3 extends over 12 amino acids. V lost 3 bases to trimming and J lost 8 bases, with 10 bases between them. The germline CDR1 and CDR2 sequences are MDHEN and SYDVKM. CDR3 DNA sequence: TGTGCCAGCAGTTTGGTGGTCTCAGGCTACACCTTC. Encoded protein: CASSLVVSGYTF.

V and J are TRBV30 and TRBJ2-3; D unresolved. Trimming shortened V by 0 bases and J by 4 bases, and 5 bases separated the two germline ends. In germline, CDR1 is GTSNPN, CDR2 SVGIG (reference sequence). CDR3 size: 12 residues. The CDR3 is CAWSVGSDTQYF. DNA for the CDR3: TGTGCCTGGAGTGTAGGGTCAGATACGCAGTATTTT.